This T cell receptor (beta chain) was captured in a study of glioma-infiltrating T cells listed by TCRdb under 2016. In the study overall: Sequencing of TCR alpha- and beta-chain repertoires was performed on glioma tissue, on non-neoplastic brain tissue, and on matched peripheral blood mononuclear cells. To measure how far tissue and blood T-cell populations diverged, each tissue-infiltrating repertoire was compared against the peripheral blood repertoire of the same patient. The paired cohort comprised three low-grade glioma patients, roughly 8 primary glioblastoma patients and three non-glioma patients contributing non-neoplastic brain tissue.

General findings and caveats noted by the study authors: Very few CDR3 sequences were shared between tissue and blood, attributed to high CDR3 diversity and limited sampling. Group comparisons were based on small numbers of patients: three non-neoplastic, three low-grade glioma and several glioblastoma patients. In non-neoplastic patients, VJ-independent divergence between tissue and blood fell below expectation, whereas in all gliomas, and especially in low-grade gliomas, the divergence rose above expectation.

Between the V and J ends, shortened by 4 bases and 5 bases respectively, the junction contains 10 bases. The CDR3 has 13 amino acids, counting the end cysteine and phenylalanine. Of all the DNA, just the CDR3 is kept, 39 bases in frame from base 1. The germline V gene encodes CDR1 KGHDR and CDR2 SFDVKD. TCR alpha and beta CDR3 regions were amplified with the iRepertoire nested amplicon-rescue multiplex PCR (arm-PCR) platform from RNA. For one-step reverse transcription and amplification, roughly 100-450 ng of tissue mRNA or PBMC total RNA was used as input. Following bead purification, Illumina adapters were added by a secondary multiplex PCR, and libraries between 200 and 400 bp were gel-purified. Internal 6-nucleotide barcodes were carried by the libraries and were used for demultiplexing. Sequencing of libraries was performed on an Illumina MiSeq with 2x220 or 2x250 nucleotide paired-end reads. The study's own analysis went as follows. Paired reads were merged using FLASH 1.2.11 and aligned with BWA-MEM to the GRCh37 human genome, and TRA and TRB reads were then extracted. An IMGT-derived reference of cassette sequences and CDR3 motifs, with pseudogenes included, was used for V and J assignment. Reads were translated in three frames, and productive CDR3s were defined as those with a C...FGXG motif and no stop codons. Clonotypes were defined as unique combinations of V-J cassette pair and CDR3 amino acid sequence. Reads were filtered by Hamming distance, with the threshold set by the sequence error rate of each sample in mapped regions. TCRdb reran the public reads through fastp at Q25 and MiXCR, keeping productive beta chains. Every entry covers one CDR3 protein and lists the most common genes and DNA from its rows. TCRdb's processing, not the authors' own work, is the source of the V and J calls. Counted in this sample were some 100,000 distinct CDR3 sequences; 20% to 25% of them appeared once. Around a third of the sample belongs to the ten largest clones.

The table lists this clonotype with many counts. The target of this receptor is not known. No qualities accompany the bases; no much larger clone lies one base away. Here the chain combines TRBV24-1 and TRBJ2-5; the D gene is possibly TRBD2, with 6 bases matching. The clonotype was recovered from a human donor with low-grade glioma or glioblastoma, undergoing nonglioma brain surgery, or in good health (not recorded which). Sequenced material: glioma tissue, nonneoplastic brain tissue, or PBMCs (not recorded which). The CDR3 in this case is CATSDSSGETQYF. The nucleotide sequence is given as TGTGCCACCAGTGACTCCAGCGGGGAGACCCAGTACTTC.